The 3 T cell receptor beta chains below all came from one sample that was sequenced in a study of response to subunit inactivated influenza vaccine (dated by TCRdb to the late 2010s). Library creation used RT-PCR. The sequencer listed for this sample is Illumina HiSeq 2500. The raw public reads went through TCRdb reprocessing: fastp at Q25, MiXCR clone calling, in-frame beta chains kept. Every distinct CDR3 protein forms one entry, paired with its most common genes and DNA. Counted in this sample were more than 550,000 distinct CDR3 sequences; around 11% of them appeared once. The ten largest clones take up approximately 10% of the sample. These same data were also listed under a study on T cells expressing NK-cell markers. That second report states: 5'RACE template switching, by which a universal primer site and unique molecular identifiers were added, was used to make TCR beta cDNA libraries.

Sequencing used PBMCs from blood, obtained on the day of vaccination. The receptors derive from a man in his fifties or sixties who received an inactivated influenza vaccine. Donor details come from another sample of the same person, matched by shared clones.

This clonotype has at least ten counts. The rearrangement links TRBV12-3 or TRBV12-4 to TRBJ2-1; D possibly corresponds to TRBD2 (5 bases). CDR3 length equals 14 residues. V lost 6 bases and J lost 9, with 18 bases in between. The CDR3 nucleotides are TGTGCCAGCAGCCTAAGGACTCACGGTGGTGAGCAGTTCTTC. This encodes CASSLRTHGGEQFF.

Ten or more counts support this clonotype. The chain carries TRBV12-3 or TRBV12-4 and TRBJ2-7; no clear D. The CDR3 totals 11 residues. V lost 1 base and J lost 6, with 4 bases in between. CDR3 in amino acids: CASSLGGEQYF. In DNA, the CDR3 is TGTGCCAGCAGTTTAGGGGGCGAGCAGTACTTC.

In this sample, this clonotype turned up a few times. CDR3 loop: CAILGQETTGELFF. For the CDR3, the DNA is TGTGCCATCTTGGGTCAGGAAACGACCGGGGAGCTGTTTTTT. The chain recombines TRBV28 with TRBJ2-2, with D hard to call. The V gene lost 10 bases and the J gene lost 5 bases, with 17 bases spanning the gap. The CDR3 sequence is 14 residues long. The germline CDR1 and CDR2 sequences are MDHEN and SYDVKM. The full variable domain, in which reference TRBV28 and TRBJ2-2 provide the parts outside the CDR3, is DVKVTQSSRYLVKRTGEKVFLECVQDMDHENMFWYRQDPGLGLRLIYFSYDVKMKEKGDIPEGYSVSREKKERFSLILESASTNQTSMYLCAILGQETTGELFFGEGSRLTVL.